Listed here is a single T cell receptor beta chain. This CDR3 is also generated by other DNA sequences in the sample. These data belong to a study of blood T cell repertoires in COVID-19. Study-wide background: The study drew acute and convalescent COVID-19 samples from the United States, Italy and Spain. Sources were T cells, B-cell-depleted T cells, or PBMCs; the material itself was cDNA or gDNA.

The CDR3 loop spans 16 amino acids. V lost 3 bases to trimming and J lost 0 bases; unmatched junction nucleotides: 3. Germline assignment: CDR1 LNHDA and CDR2 SQIVND (reference sequence). Per the original methods: Nucleated cell counts were estimated from reference gene primer amplification. Assay: immunoSEQ multiplex PCR; the TCRdb copy retains only in-frame clones and omits some. The V and J calls and clone size were taken over from that table, and D and trimming were inferred from the DNA. The sample lists around 180,000 clones, over 75% occurring once. The J gene is TRBJ1-5, the V gene TRBV19; 9 nucleotides align to TRBD1. The clonotype was recovered from a man aged 65 to 79 with active or convalescent COVID-19. Input material: peripheral blood. Here the CDR3 reads CASSIPGQGSNQPQHF. The DNA of the CDR3 is TGTGCCAGTAGTATCCCGGGACAGGGTAGCAATCAGCCCCAGCATTTT.